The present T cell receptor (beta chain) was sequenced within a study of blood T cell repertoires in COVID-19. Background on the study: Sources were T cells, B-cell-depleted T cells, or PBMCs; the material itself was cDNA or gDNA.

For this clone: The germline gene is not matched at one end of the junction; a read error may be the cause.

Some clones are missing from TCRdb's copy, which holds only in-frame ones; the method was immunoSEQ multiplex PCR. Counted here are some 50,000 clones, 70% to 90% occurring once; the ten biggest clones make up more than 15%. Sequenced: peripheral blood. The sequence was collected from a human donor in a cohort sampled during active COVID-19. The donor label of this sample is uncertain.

DNA of the CDR3: TGTGCTAGCAGCCTAACGGCTAGCGGGGAGTATGGAGATACGCAGTATTTT. Its protein product is CASSLTASGEYGDTQYF. The J gene is TRBJ2-3, the V gene TRBV7-7, with 9 positions matching TRBD2. The CDR3 extends over 17 amino acids. Looked up from germline, CDR1 is SSHAT and CDR2 is FNYEAQ (reference sequence).